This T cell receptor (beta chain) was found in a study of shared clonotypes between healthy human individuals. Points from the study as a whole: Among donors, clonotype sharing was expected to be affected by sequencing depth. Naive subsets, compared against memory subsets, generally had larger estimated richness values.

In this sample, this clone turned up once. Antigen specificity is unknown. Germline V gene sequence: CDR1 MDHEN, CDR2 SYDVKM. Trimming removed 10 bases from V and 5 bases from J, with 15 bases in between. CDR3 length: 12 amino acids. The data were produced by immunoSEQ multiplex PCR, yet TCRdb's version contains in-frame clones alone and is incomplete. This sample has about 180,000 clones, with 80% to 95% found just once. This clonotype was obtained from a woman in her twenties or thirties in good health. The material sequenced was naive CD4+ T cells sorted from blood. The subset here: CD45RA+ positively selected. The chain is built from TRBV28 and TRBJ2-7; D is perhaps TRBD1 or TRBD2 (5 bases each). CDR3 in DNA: TGTGCCACCCACGGGACGCCCCACGAGCAGTACTTC. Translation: CATHGTPHEQYF.